This is a list of T cell receptor beta chains from one sample in a study of radiotherapy plus CTLA-4 blockade in lung cancer. Clones were read by immunoSEQ multiplex PCR, and TCRdb kept only the in-frame ones, dropping some. The sample has some 64,000 clones, 70% to 85% seen once. This sample comprised peripheral blood, obtained from a patient treated with radiotherapy plus ipilimumab. The receptors were sampled from a human donor with non-small cell lung cancer who had a complete response to radiotherapy plus ipilimumab. Each CDR3 is given with its conserved first and last residue. Each record gives: J gene, V gene, CDR3 protein.

J: TRBJ1-3
V: TRBV19
CDR3: CASSLGSVAGNTIYF

J: TRBJ2-1
V: TRBV9
CDR3: CASSVFPSSYNEQFF

J: TRBJ2-1
V: TRBV6-5
CDR3: CASSYGSGAYNEQFF

J: TRBJ1-1
V: TRBV2
CDR3: CASSEARDRGAEAFF

J: TRBJ1-1
V: TRBV7-9
CDR3: CASSLWEEGNTEAFF

J: TRBJ1-1
V: TRBV23-1
CDR3: CASSQSGRNVEAFF

J: TRBJ2-5
V: TRBV4-3
CDR3: CASSQEATGRRETQYF

J: TRBJ2-4
V: TRBV7-2
CDR3: CASSGTGASIQYF

J: TRBJ2-3
V: TRBV7-9
CDR3: CASSLVGQGTDTQYF

J: TRBJ1-1
V: TRBV7-9
CDR3: CASSSGTGVGEAFF

J: TRBJ2-3
V: TRBV29-1
CDR3: CSVGGTSGRSSTDTQYF

J: TRBJ2-3
V: TRBV19
CDR3: CASSLGTTDTQYF

J: TRBJ2-5
V: TRBV5-1
CDR3: CASSPSGLAGRETQYF

J: TRBJ2-7
V: TRBV18
CDR3: CASSPPVRGAKQYF

J: TRBJ1-1
V: TRBV9
CDR3: CASSVGRGNTEAFF

J: TRBJ1-4
V: TRBV5-1
CDR3: CASSWTAEGATNEKLFF

J: TRBJ2-7
V: TRBV5-6
CDR3: CASRAGYSSYEQYF

J: TRBJ1-2
V: TRBV7-9
CDR3: CASSARDRTYGYTF

J: TRBJ2-3
V: TRBV5-1
CDR3: CASKLAGSTDTQYF

J: TRBJ2-1
V: TRBV15
CDR3: CATSRDPLAGLSYNEQFF

J: TRBJ1-1
V: TRBV28
CDR3: CASSPEQVRNTEAFF

J: TRBJ2-5
V: TRBV2
CDR3: CASSGTAYQETQYF

J: TRBJ1-2
V: TRBV7-2
CDR3: CASSLADNRVYGYTF

J: TRBJ1-1
V: TRBV30
CDR3: CAWKEGTGAGNTEAFF